This T cell receptor (beta chain) originates from a study of early T cells in non-severe SARS-CoV-2 infection. CDR1 SGHNT and CDR2 YENEEA come from the germline V gene. Trimming left V 5 bases short and J 2 bases short, with 9 bases between. This CDR3 has 13 residues. A single record per CDR3 protein comes from TCRdb applying MiXCR to the 5' RACE reads. The sample consists of tens of thousands of distinct CDR3 sequences, about 7.1% of them appearing once. The sequencing used whole blood, collected at baseline. This chain links TRBV11-3 with TRBJ1-1; D remains ambiguous. The receptor's source is an adult who was a healthcare worker with PCR-confirmed SARS-CoV-2 infection or an uninfected control (not recorded which). CDR3 loop: CASSRDLNTEAFF. DNA of the CDR3: TGTGCCAGCAGCAGAGACCTAAACACTGAAGCTTTCTTT. Together with reference TRBV11-3 and TRBJ1-1, the CDR3 gives the full variable domain: EAGVVQSPRYKIIEKKQPVAFWCNPISGHNTLYWYLQNLGQGPELLIRYENEEAVDDSQLPKDRFSAERLKGVDSTLKIQPAELGDSAVYLCASSRDLNTEAFFGQGTRLTVV.